The rows below give T cell receptor beta chains drawn from one sample of a study of shared clonotypes between healthy human individuals. The assay was immunoSEQ multiplex PCR, and TCRdb's table has in-frame clones only and misses some. The sample includes under 650,000 clones, less than 96% seen only once; the top ten take approximately 0.06%. The sequencing sample was made of naive CD4+ T cells sorted from blood. The receptors here all came from a woman aged 25 to 39 in good health. Both conserved end residues are part of each CDR3. Size is stated for part of the rows, as once, few or many counts, or as a class when the clone is expanded.

v_gene: TRBV7-6
j_gene: TRBJ1-1
abundance: -
CDR3aa: CASSLVARVTEAFF

v_gene: TRBV28
j_gene: TRBJ2-2
abundance: once
CDR3aa: CASSFSGTGGYGELFF

v_gene: TRBV6-6
j_gene: TRBJ1-1
abundance: -
CDR3aa: CASSYLTGDRKTEAFF

v_gene: TRBV30
j_gene: TRBJ1-5
abundance: -
CDR3aa: CAWSVQYYRGTGNQPQHF

v_gene: TRBV18
j_gene: TRBJ1-5
abundance: -
CDR3aa: CASSPGQGGISNQPQHF

v_gene: TRBV29-1
j_gene: -
abundance: -
CDR3aa: CSAATGTSGNEQYF

v_gene: TRBV7-2
j_gene: TRBJ2-3
abundance: -
CDR3aa: CASSALSSVTDTQYF

v_gene: TRBV7-3
j_gene: TRBJ2-6
abundance: -
CDR3aa: CASSLEDRLAGANVLTF

v_gene: TRBV19
j_gene: TRBJ2-5
abundance: once
CDR3aa: CASSILAGGGETQYF

v_gene: TRBV28
j_gene: TRBJ1-2
abundance: -
CDR3aa: CASRTWGRDGYTF

v_gene: TRBV25-1
j_gene: TRBJ2-1
abundance: -
CDR3aa: CASSGPGQGNNEQFF

v_gene: TRBV21-1
j_gene: TRBJ2-2
abundance: -
CDR3aa: CAIYATGDLNPNTGELFF

v_gene: TRBV30
j_gene: TRBJ1-1
abundance: -
CDR3aa: CAWGTGGTEAFF

v_gene: TRBV5-1
j_gene: TRBJ1-3
abundance: -
CDR3aa: CASSVEGSGNTIYF

v_gene: TRBV2
j_gene: TRBJ2-7
abundance: -
CDR3aa: CASSEGAEGREQYF

v_gene: TRBV19
j_gene: TRBJ2-1
abundance: -
CDR3aa: CASSGSGGASNEQFF

v_gene: TRBV5-1
j_gene: TRBJ2-2
abundance: -
CDR3aa: CASSPGTSGTTNTGELFF

v_gene: TRBV7-3
j_gene: TRBJ1-6
abundance: once
CDR3aa: CASSDNRGDNSPLHF

v_gene: TRBV5-1
j_gene: TRBJ2-7
abundance: -
CDR3aa: CASSLAGEFYEQYF

v_gene: TRBV6-6
j_gene: TRBJ1-5
abundance: -
CDR3aa: CASRKQGSNQPQHF